This paragraph reports one TCR beta chain. The data were taken from a study of blood T cell repertoires in COVID-19. For the study at large: Both acute and convalescent COVID-19 samples were obtained from the United States, Italy and Spain. The analysed material was cDNA or gDNA that came from T cells, B-cell-depleted T cells, or PBMCs.

In the authors' methods: The authors estimated nucleated cell counts from reference gene primer amplification. Libraries were prepared by immunoSEQ multiplex PCR; TCRdb keeps only in-frame clonotypes and omits some of them. That table supplies the V and J calls and clone size; D and trimming were determined from the DNA. Of approximately 100,000 clones in the sample, approximately 92% were seen once. The CDR3 length is 15 residues. CDR1 and CDR2 (germline): MRHNA, SNTAGT. Trimming stripped 5 bases from V and 1 base from J, with 12 bases between. The gene calls are TRBV6-4 and TRBJ2-1; a possible D gene is TRBD2 (6 bases). Sequenced input: peripheral blood. This TCR derives from a man over 45 with active COVID-19. CDR3 sequence: CASSKEGGSYNEQFF. In DNA, the CDR3 is TGTGCCAGCAGTAAGGAGGGCGGGTCCTACAATGAGCAGTTCTTC.